This T cell receptor (beta chain) came from a study of blood T cell repertoires in COVID-19. Study at large: The United States, Italy and Spain provided the acute and convalescent COVID-19 samples.

The length of the CDR3 is 17 residues. Germline-derived CDR1 and CDR2 are SGHRS and YFSETQ. Losses at the gene ends were 4 bases for V and 5 bases for J; bases not matched to a gene: 16. Some clones are missing from TCRdb's copy, which holds only in-frame ones; the method was immunoSEQ multiplex PCR. The sample carries more than 300,000 clones, about 90% recorded once. Seattle patients were enrolled while actively infected and followed longitudinally. The chain combines TRBV5-1 with TRBJ2-7; 9 bases map to TRBD1. This TCR was recovered from a woman aged 50 to 60 with COVID-19, enrolled during active disease. Sequencing was carried out using peripheral blood. Here the CDR3 DNA reads TGCGCCAGCAGCCCCGTACTCGCAGGGACAGGGTTTCACGAGCAGTACTTC. Translation gives CASSPVLAGTGFHEQYF.